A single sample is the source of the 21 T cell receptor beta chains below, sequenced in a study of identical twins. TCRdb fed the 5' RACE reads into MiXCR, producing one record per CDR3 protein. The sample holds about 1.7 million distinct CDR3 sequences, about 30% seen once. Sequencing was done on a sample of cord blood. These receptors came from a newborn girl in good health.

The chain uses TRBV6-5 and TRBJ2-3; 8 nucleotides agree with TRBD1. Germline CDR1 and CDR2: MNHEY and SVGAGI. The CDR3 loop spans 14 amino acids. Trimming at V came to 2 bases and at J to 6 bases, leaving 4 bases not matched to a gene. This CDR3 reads CASSYRQGRDTQYF. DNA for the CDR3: TGTGCCAGCAGTTACAGACAGGGGAGGGATACGCAGTATTTT.

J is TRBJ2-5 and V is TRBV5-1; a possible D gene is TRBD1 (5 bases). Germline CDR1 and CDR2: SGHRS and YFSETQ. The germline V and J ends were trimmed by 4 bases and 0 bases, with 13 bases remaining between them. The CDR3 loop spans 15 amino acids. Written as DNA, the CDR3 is TGCGCCAGCAGCAAGGACACGAGTTACCAAGAGACCCAGTACTTC. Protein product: CASSKDTSYQETQYF.

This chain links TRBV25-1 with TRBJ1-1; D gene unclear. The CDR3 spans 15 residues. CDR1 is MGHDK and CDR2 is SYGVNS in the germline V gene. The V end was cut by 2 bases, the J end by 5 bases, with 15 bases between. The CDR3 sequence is CASSEKGSPRTEAFF. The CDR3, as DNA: TGTGCCAGCAGTGAAAAAGGCTCCCCTAGGACTGAAGCTTTCTTT.

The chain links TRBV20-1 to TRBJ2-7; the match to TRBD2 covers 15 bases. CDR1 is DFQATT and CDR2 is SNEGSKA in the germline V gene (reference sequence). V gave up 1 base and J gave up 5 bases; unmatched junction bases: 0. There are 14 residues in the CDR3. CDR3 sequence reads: CSARGTSGRDEQYF. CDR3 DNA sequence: TGCAGTGCTAGAGGGACTAGCGGGAGGGACGAGCAGTACTTC.

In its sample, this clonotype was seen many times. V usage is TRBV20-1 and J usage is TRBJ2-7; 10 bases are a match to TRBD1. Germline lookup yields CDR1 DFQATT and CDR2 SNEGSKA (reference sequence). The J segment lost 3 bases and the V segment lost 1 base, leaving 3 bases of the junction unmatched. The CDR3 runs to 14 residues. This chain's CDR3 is CSARVTGGVYEQYF. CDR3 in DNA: TGCAGTGCTAGAGTGACAGGGGGCGTCTACGAGCAGTACTTC.

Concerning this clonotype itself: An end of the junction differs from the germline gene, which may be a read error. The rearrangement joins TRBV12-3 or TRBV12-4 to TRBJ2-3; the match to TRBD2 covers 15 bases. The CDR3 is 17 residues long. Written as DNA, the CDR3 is TGTGCCAGCAGCCCTGGACTAGCGGGGGGGCGGCCCTATACGCGGTATTTT. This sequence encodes CASSPGLAGGRPYTRYF.

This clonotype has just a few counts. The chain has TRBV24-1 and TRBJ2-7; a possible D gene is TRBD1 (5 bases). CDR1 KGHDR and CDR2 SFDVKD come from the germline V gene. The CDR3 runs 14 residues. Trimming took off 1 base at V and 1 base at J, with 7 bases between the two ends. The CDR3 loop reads CATSDFRDSYEQYF. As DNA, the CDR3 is TGTGCCACCAGTGATTTCAGGGATTCCTACGAGCAGTACTTC.

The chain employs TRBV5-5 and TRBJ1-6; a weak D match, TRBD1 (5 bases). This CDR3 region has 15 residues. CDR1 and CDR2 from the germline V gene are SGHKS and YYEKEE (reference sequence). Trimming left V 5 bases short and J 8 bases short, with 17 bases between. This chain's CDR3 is CASSIQAAGDSPLHF. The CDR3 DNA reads TGTGCCAGCAGTATACAGGCGGCGGGGGATTCACCCCTCCACTTT. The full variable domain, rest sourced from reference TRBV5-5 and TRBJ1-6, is DAGVTQSPTHLIKTRGQQVTLRCSPISGHKSVSWYQQVLGQGPQFIFQYYEKEERGRGNFPDRFSARQFPNYSSELNVNALLLGDSALYLCASSIQAAGDSPLHFGNGTRLTVT.

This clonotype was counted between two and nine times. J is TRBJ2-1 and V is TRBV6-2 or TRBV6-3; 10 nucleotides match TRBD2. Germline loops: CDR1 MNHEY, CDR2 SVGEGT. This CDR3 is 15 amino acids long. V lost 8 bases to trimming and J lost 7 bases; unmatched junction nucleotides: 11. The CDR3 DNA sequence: TGTGCCAGCCGAATACCGGGACTAGCGAGGAATGAGCAGTTCTTC. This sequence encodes CASRIPGLARNEQFF.

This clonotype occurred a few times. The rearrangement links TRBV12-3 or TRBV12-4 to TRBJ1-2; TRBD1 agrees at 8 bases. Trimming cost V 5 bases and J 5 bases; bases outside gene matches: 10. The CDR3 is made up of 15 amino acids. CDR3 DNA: TGTGCCAGCAGTCCGTCTGACAGGGGACGGTATGGCTACACCTTC. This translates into CASSPSDRGRYGYTF.

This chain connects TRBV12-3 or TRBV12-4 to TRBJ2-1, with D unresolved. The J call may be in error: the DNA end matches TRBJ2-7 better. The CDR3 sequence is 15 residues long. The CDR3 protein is CASSPLQQPYNEQYF. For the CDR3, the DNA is TGTGCCAGCAGCCCCCTCCAGCAGCCGTACAATGAGCAGTACTTC.

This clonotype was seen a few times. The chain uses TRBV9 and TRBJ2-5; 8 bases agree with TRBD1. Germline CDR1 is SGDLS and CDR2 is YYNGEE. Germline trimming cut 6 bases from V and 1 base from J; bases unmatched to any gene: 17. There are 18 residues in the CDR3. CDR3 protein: CASNSKKDLTGAQETQYF. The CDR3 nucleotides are TGTGCCAGCAATAGTAAGAAAGATTTGACAGGGGCCCAAGAGACCCAGTACTTC.

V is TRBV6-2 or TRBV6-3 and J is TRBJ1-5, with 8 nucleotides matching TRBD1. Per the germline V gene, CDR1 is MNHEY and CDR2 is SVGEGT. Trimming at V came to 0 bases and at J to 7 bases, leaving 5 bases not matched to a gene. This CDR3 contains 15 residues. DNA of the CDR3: TGTGCCAGCAGTTACTCTGGACAGGGCACGCAGCCCCAGCATTTT. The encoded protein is CASSYSGQGTQPQHF.

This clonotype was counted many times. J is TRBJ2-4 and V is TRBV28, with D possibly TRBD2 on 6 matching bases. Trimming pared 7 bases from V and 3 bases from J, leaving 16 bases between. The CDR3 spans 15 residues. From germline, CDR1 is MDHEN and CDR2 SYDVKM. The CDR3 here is CASKQGGRGKNIQYF. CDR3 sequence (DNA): TGTGCCAGCAAGCAGGGAGGCCGGGGCAAAAACATTCAGTACTTC.

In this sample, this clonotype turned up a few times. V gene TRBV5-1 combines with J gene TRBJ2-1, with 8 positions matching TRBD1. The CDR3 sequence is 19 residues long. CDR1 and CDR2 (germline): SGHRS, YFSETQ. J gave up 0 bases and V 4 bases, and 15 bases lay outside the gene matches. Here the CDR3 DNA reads TGCGCCAGCAGCCCACGGACAGGGACTTACTTCAGCTCCTACAATGAGCAGTTCTTC. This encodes CASSPRTGTYFSSYNEQFF.

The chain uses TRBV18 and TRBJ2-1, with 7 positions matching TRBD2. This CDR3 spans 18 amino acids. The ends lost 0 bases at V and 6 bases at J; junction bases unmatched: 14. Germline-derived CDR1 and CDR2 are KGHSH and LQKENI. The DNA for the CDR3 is TGTGCCAGCTCACCACCGAGGTTTTCGGGGAGGGCCCGCAATGAGCAGTTCTTC. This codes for CASSPPRFSGRARNEQFF.

DNA for the CDR3: TGTGCCAGCAGCGACGGGGATAACTATGGCTACACCTTC. Translation: CASSDGDNYGYTF. This chain uses TRBV6-6 with TRBJ1-2; D not resolved. V was shortened by 6 bases and J by 1 base, with 9 bases between the two germline ends. From germline, CDR1 is MNHNY and CDR2 SVGAGI (reference sequence). The CDR3 contains 13 residues.

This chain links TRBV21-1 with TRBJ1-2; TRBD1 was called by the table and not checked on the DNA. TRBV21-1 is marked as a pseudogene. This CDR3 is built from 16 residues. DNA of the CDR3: TGTGCCAGCAGCAAAAAAGAGGGAACAGGGCGCTATGGCTACACCTTC. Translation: CASSKKEGTGRYGYTF.

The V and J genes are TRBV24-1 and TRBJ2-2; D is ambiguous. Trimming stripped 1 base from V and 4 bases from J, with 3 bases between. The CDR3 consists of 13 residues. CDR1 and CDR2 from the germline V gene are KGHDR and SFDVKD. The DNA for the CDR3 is TGTGCCACCAGTGATTTTACCACCGGGGAGCTGTTTTTT. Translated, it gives CATSDFTTGELFF.

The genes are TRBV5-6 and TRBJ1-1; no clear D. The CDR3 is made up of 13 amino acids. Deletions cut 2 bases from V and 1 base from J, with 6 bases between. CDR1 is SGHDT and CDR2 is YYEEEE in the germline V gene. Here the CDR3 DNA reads TGTGCCAGCAGCTTAGTTAAGAACACTGAAGCTTTCTTT. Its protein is CASSLVKNTEAFF.

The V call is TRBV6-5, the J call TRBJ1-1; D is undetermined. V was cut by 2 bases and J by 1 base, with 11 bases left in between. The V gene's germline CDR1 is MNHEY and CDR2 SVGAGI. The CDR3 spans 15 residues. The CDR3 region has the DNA TGTGCCAGCAGTTACACACACCGACGGAACACTGAAGCTTTCTTT. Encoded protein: CASSYTHRRNTEAFF.